Below, one TCR beta chain is given with its context. Its antigen is unidentified. Germline V gene sequence: CDR1 MDHEN, CDR2 SYDVKM. V was cut by 6 bases and J by 1 base, with 14 bases left in between. CDR3 length: 15 amino acids. These data originate in a study of cytomegalovirus exposure and HLA in healthy donors. Study-wide results and caveats: Reported performance of the classifier showed diagnosis of cytomegalovirus status with high specificity and sensitivity. Among TCR sequences, most were rare, though some public TCRs appeared in many donors. Some V segments (TRBV6-2 and TRBV6-3 among them) were excluded as indistinguishable.

This PCR relied on a set of 60 Vbeta primers and 13 Jbeta primers. TCRdb's table, derived via immunoSEQ multiplex PCR, lists solely in-frame clones and lacks some. This table holds about 150,000 clones, approximately 69% found once. The chain uses TRBV28 and TRBJ2-3; D might be TRBD2 (5 bases). This receptor was identified in a man aged 25 to 45 in good health and CMV-seronegative. Sequencing input: PBMCs. The CDR3 region is CASRAYAGGTDTQYF. The CDR3 coding sequence is TGTGCCAGCAGAGCCTACGCGGGTGGCACAGATACGCAGTATTTT. Combining the CDR3 with reference TRBV28 and TRBJ2-3 gives the whole variable domain DVKVTQSSRYLVKRTGEKVFLECVQDMDHENMFWYRQDPGLGLRLIYFSYDVKMKEKGDIPEGYSVSREKKERFSLILESASTNQTSMYLCASRAYAGGTDTQYFGPGTRLTVL.